These 10 T cell receptor beta chains share one sample of origin, sequenced in a study of T cells after posttransplantation cyclophosphamide. Sequencing was performed with immunoSEQ multiplex PCR; in TCRdb, only in-frame clones are kept and a portion is missing. The sample offers 35,000 to 55,000 clones and no singletons, the top ten holding less than 2.5%. Specimen: PBMCs. The receptors come from a middle-aged man in good health, CMV-negative, and a related stem cell transplant donor.

By its share, this clone is medium-sized. The chain combines TRBV5-1 with TRBJ1-4; D possibly corresponds to TRBD1 (5 bases). This CDR3 comprises 15 residues. Germline CDR1 and CDR2: SGHRS and YFSETQ. V lost 0 bases and J 7 bases, leaving 13 bases between the germline ends. CDR3 DNA: TGCGCCAGCAGCTTGGTAGGCAGGGCATCTGAAAAACTGTTTTTT. Protein: CASSLVGRASEKLFF.

The V and J genes are TRBV18 and TRBJ1-1; TRBD1 matches 7 bases. Per the germline V gene, CDR1 is KGHSH and CDR2 is LQKENI. Trimming cost V 4 bases and J 6 bases; bases outside gene matches: 2. The CDR3 contains 12 residues. Written as DNA, the CDR3 is TGTGCCAGCTCACTTCAGGGGGCTGAAGCTTTCTTT. Encoded protein: CASSLQGAEAFF. The whole variable domain, filled in from reference TRBV18 and TRBJ1-1, reads NAGVMQNPRHLVRRRGQEARLRCSPMKGHSHVYWYRQLPEEGLKFMVYLQKENIIDESGMPKERFSAEFPKEGPSILRIQQVVRGDSAAYFCASSLQGAEAFFGQGTRLTVV.

The sample holds a few counts of this clone. The rearrangement uses TRBV27 and TRBJ2-3; D ambiguous. The CDR3 length is 15 residues. Per the germline V gene, CDR1 is MNHEY and CDR2 is SMNVEV (reference sequence). Trimming pared 1 base from V and 6 bases from J, leaving 14 bases between. The DNA of the CDR3 is TGTGCCAGCAGTTTATGGAGATTGGGTTCGGATACGCAGTATTTT. Translation: CASSLWRLGSDTQYF.

There are many counts of this clone. The V call is TRBV7-8, the J call TRBJ1-2; D is perhaps TRBD1 (6 bases). Germline V CDR1 and CDR2: SGHVS, FQNEAQ. This CDR3 is 15 amino acids long. V lost 4 bases, J lost 4 bases, and 16 bases lay in between. The chain's CDR3 is CASSSTGQGLYGYTF. DNA of the CDR3: TGTGCCAGCAGCTCCACTGGGCAGGGGCTCTATGGCTACACCTTC.

This clone appeared a few times. This chain joins TRBV27 and TRBJ2-1; weak D call: TRBD1 (6 bases). Germline CDR1 MNHEY, CDR2 SMNVEV (reference sequence). V lost 4 bases, J lost 9 bases, and 13 bases lay in between. There are 13 residues in the CDR3. The CDR3 bases are TGTGCCAGCAGTTACGCAGGGGCCGGTGAGCAGTTCTTC. Its translation: CASSYAGAGEQFF.

This clone was counted at least ten times. The rearrangement links TRBV19 to TRBJ1-2; 12 bases match TRBD1. The V gene's germline CDR1 is LNHDA and CDR2 SQIVND (reference sequence). V was clipped by 7 bases and J by 2 bases; unmatched bases: 5. The CDR3 sequence is 15 residues long. The CDR3 loop reads CASMGDRGQNYGYTF. CDR3 in DNA: TGTGCCAGTATGGGGGACAGGGGGCAGAACTATGGCTACACCTTC.

The chain's CDR3 is CASSPNNYEQYV. The CDR3 DNA reads TGTGCCAGCAGCCCTAATAACTACGAGCAGTACGTC. The chain recombines TRBV5-5 with TRBJ2-7; D ambiguous. Germline lookup yields CDR1 SGHKS and CDR2 YYEKEE (reference sequence). This CDR3 is built from 12 residues. The germline V and J ends were trimmed by 4 bases and 3 bases, with 8 bases remaining between them.

The genes are TRBV7-2 and TRBJ2-1; a weak D match, TRBD1 (6 bases). CDR1 and CDR2 (germline): SGHTA, FQGNSA. The CDR3 length is 14 residues. Between the trimmed V and J ends, which lost 1 base and 4 bases, there was a span of 8 bases. CDR3 sequence (DNA): TGTGCCAGCAGCTTAGGGACAGCTTACAATGAGCAGTTCTTC. It is translated as CASSLGTAYNEQFF.

This clone was detected many times. This sequence joins TRBV11-3 and TRBJ2-7; D might be TRBD2 (6 bases). CDR3 size: 13 residues. The ends were cut back, 4 bases at V and 6 bases at J, with 13 bases in the middle. The germline V gene has CDR1 SGHNT and CDR2 YENEEA. CDR3 sequence (DNA): TGTGCCAGCAGCTCCCTCAGGGAGGCCGAGCAGTACGTC. Amino acid sequence: CASSSLREAEQYV.

This clone has ten or more counts. V and J are TRBV7-2 and TRBJ2-2; 7 bases match TRBD2. CDR3 length: 16 residues. V lost 1 base, J lost 0 bases, and 2 bases stayed unmatched. The germline gives CDR1 SGHTA, CDR2 FQGNSA. CDR3 coding DNA: TGTGCCAGCAGCTTAGATGGGGGGGCGAACACCGGGGAGCTGTTTTTT. Its protein is CASSLDGGANTGELFF.